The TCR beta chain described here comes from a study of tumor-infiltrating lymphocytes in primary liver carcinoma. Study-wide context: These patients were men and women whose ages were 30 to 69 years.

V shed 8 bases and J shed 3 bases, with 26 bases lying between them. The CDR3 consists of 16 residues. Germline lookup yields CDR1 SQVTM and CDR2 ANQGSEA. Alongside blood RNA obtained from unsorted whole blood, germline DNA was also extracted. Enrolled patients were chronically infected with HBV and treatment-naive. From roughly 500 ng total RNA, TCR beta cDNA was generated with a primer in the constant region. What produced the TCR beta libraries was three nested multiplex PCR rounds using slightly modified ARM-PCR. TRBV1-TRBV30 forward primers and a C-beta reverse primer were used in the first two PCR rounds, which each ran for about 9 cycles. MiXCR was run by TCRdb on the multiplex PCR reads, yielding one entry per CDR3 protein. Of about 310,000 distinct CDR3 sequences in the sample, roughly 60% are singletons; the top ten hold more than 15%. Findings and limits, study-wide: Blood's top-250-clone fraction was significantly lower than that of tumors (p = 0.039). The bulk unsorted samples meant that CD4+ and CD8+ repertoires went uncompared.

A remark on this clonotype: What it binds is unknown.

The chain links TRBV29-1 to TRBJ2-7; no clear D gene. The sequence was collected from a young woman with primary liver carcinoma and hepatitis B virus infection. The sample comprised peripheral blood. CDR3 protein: CSIVRPGRLMGYEQYF. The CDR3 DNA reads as TGCAGCATTGTGAGACCAGGCCGGTTGATGGGCTACGAGCAGTACTTC.